This TCR beta chain derives from a study of shared clonotypes between healthy human individuals. Looking at the study overall: Per-donor plates numbered three CD4 naive, three CD4 memory, two CD8 naive and one CD8 memory. Study-wide points: Non-shared clonotypes had lower generation probabilities than clonotypes shared by all four sorted-subset donors. Larger estimated richness was generally seen in naive subsets than in memory subsets.

The CDR3 extends over 17 amino acids. Germline loops: CDR1 SGHRS, CDR2 YFSETQ. V lost 4 bases to trimming and J lost 0 bases, with 20 bases between them. Regarding this clone: Its target is not known.

Data came from immunoSEQ multiplex PCR; TCRdb stores just in-frame clones and leaves some out. The sample lists 1,500,000 or so clones; just under 99% were seen once. The V call is TRBV5-1, the J call TRBJ2-7, with D maybe TRBD1 (6 bases). The TCR originated in a man younger than 45 in good health. The sample comprised naive CD4+ T cells sorted from blood. Documented subset: CD45RA+ positively selected. The CDR3 DNA is TGCGCCAGCAGCCGCCCCCCGTGGGGGCAAAGCTCCTACGAGCAGTACTTC. Amino acid sequence: CASSRPPWGQSSYEQYF.